Listed below are T cell receptor beta chains from one sample, sequenced in a study of identical twins. Via MiXCR, TCRdb re-called the 5' RACE reads, giving one row per CDR3 protein. The table lists about 720,000 distinct CDR3 sequences, 8.6% of them singletons, with approximately 0.89% in the top ten. The data also belong to a second study, concerning yellow fever vaccine responses in identical twins.

Sequencing was carried out using PBMCs. These TCRs come from a woman between 18 and 30 years old in good health. Each CDR3 is given with its conserved first and last residue. Fields, in order: CDR3 DNA, CDR3 protein, clone size, V gene, D gene, J gene. D genes are given only for firm matches. Where a row states a size, it is once, few, many or the class of an expanded clone; other rows omit it.

CDR3nt: TGTGCCAGCAGCTCCAGTGGAGGGGAGGGCCAGGTCTTC
CDR3aa: CASSSSGGEGQVF
abundance: few
v_gene: TRBV7-8
d_gene: TRBD2
j_gene: TRBJ2-1

CDR3nt: TGTGCCAGCAGTTACTCAAGGACAGTCTCCTACGAGCAGTACTTC
CDR3aa: CASSYSRTVSYEQYF
abundance: few
v_gene: TRBV6-5
d_gene: .
j_gene: TRBJ2-7

CDR3nt: TGCAGTGCTACACTAGCGGGGACCCAGTATTTT
CDR3aa: CSATLAGTQYF
abundance: .
v_gene: TRBV20-1
d_gene: TRBD2
j_gene: TRBJ2-3

CDR3nt: TGTGCCACCAGTGATTTAAAACAGGGTGAGCACGAGCAGTACTTC
CDR3aa: CATSDLKQGEHEQYF
abundance: many
v_gene: TRBV24-1
d_gene: .
j_gene: TRBJ2-7

CDR3nt: TGCAGCGTTGATGGGGTTTTTTATGGCTACACCTTC
CDR3aa: CSVDGVFYGYTF
abundance: few
v_gene: TRBV29-1
d_gene: .
j_gene: TRBJ1-2

CDR3nt: TGTGCCAGCAGTTCGGCCGAACGGAACACTGAAGCTTTCTTT
CDR3aa: CASSSAERNTEAFF
abundance: .
v_gene: TRBV28
d_gene: .
j_gene: TRBJ1-1

CDR3nt: TGTGCCAGCAGTTTAGGGATCCTGGCTGCAACAGATACGCAGTATTTT
CDR3aa: CASSLGILAATDTQYF
abundance: .
v_gene: TRBV28
d_gene: .
j_gene: TRBJ2-3

CDR3nt: TGCGCCAGCACCCTAGCGGGGACTTACAATGAGCAGTTCTTC
CDR3aa: CASTLAGTYNEQFF
abundance: many
v_gene: TRBV5-1
d_gene: TRBD2
j_gene: TRBJ2-1

CDR3nt: TGTGCCACCAGCCCCGCGACCGGGTCAGTTCAGCCCCAGCATTTT
CDR3aa: CATSPATGSVQPQHF
abundance: many
v_gene: TRBV15
d_gene: .
j_gene: TRBJ1-5

CDR3nt: TGTGCCAGCAGCAAGAGGGAGATGCGGGGATCTGGGGCCAACGTCCTGACTTTC
CDR3aa: CASSKREMRGSGANVLTF
abundance: .
v_gene: TRBV11-2
d_gene: .
j_gene: TRBJ2-6

CDR3nt: TGTGCCAGCAGCCAACCCGGGAGAACCCTGGAAGCTTTCTTT
CDR3aa: CASSQPGRTLEAFF
abundance: many
v_gene: TRBV4-2
d_gene: .
j_gene: TRBJ1-1

CDR3nt: TGCAGCGTTGATGGGGTGATAGATTCTTCGCTACCTTTGAAGACCCAGTACTTC
CDR3aa: CSVDGVIDSSLPLKTQYF
abundance: many
v_gene: TRBV29-1
d_gene: .
j_gene: TRBJ2-5

CDR3nt: TGTGCCAGCAGCTTGGCCAGGGTGAACACTGAAGCTTTCTTT
CDR3aa: CASSLARVNTEAFF
abundance: many
v_gene: TRBV5-6
d_gene: .
j_gene: TRBJ1-1

CDR3nt: TGCAGTGCCATCGGGCTAGCGGGAGCCAATGAGCAGTTCTTC
CDR3aa: CSAIGLAGANEQFF
abundance: .
v_gene: TRBV20-1
d_gene: TRBD2
j_gene: TRBJ2-1

CDR3nt: TGTGCCAGCAGCAGACCGCGGGACATCTCGAACACCGGGGAGCTGTTTTTT
CDR3aa: CASSRPRDISNTGELFF
abundance: .
v_gene: TRBV7-6
d_gene: .
j_gene: TRBJ2-2

CDR3nt: TGTGCCAGCAGCCAATTGGGTTTTGGTGGGTCCGAGCAGTACTTC
CDR3aa: CASSQLGFGGSEQYF
abundance: .
v_gene: TRBV14
d_gene: .
j_gene: TRBJ2-7

CDR3nt: TGCGCCAGCAGCTTGGCCGTCGGACAGGGGGTCCTCGGCTACACCTTC
CDR3aa: CASSLAVGQGVLGYTF
abundance: .
v_gene: TRBV5-1
d_gene: TRBD1
j_gene: TRBJ1-2

CDR3nt: TGTGCCAGCACCAGAGGGGGGCCCTCCTACGAGCAGTACTTC
CDR3aa: CASTRGGPSYEQYF
abundance: few
v_gene: TRBV6-2/TRBV6-3
d_gene: .
j_gene: TRBJ2-7

CDR3nt: TGTGCCAGCAGACGGGGACTAGCGGGGGGTAGCACAGATACGCAGTATTTT
CDR3aa: CASRRGLAGGSTDTQYF
abundance: few
v_gene: TRBV6-1
d_gene: TRBD2
j_gene: TRBJ2-3

CDR3nt: TGTGCCAGCAGCTCAAACTCCGGGGGGTTCCGCGAGCAGTACTTC
CDR3aa: CASSSNSGGFREQYF
abundance: few
v_gene: TRBV7-2
d_gene: TRBD2
j_gene: TRBJ2-7

CDR3nt: TGCAGTCCTCCGCTCCTCGGGGGGGCCGGCAATGAGCAGTTCTTC
CDR3aa: CSPPLLGGAGNEQFF
abundance: .
v_gene: TRBV20-1
d_gene: TRBD2
j_gene: TRBJ2-1

CDR3nt: TGTGCCAGCAGCTTGGACCACAGAGACCTGACTTTC
CDR3aa: CASSLDHRDLTF
abundance: .
v_gene: TRBV5-5
d_gene: .
j_gene: TRBJ2-6

CDR3nt: TGTGCCAGCAGTTTAGATTCGGGGTCTTCCACAGATACGCAGTATTTT
CDR3aa: CASSLDSGSSTDTQYF
abundance: many
v_gene: TRBV12-3/TRBV12-4
d_gene: .
j_gene: TRBJ2-3

CDR3nt: TGTGCCAGTAGTCAAGGACAGGCTGGCACAGATACGCAGTATTTT
CDR3aa: CASSQGQAGTDTQYF
abundance: .
v_gene: TRBV19
d_gene: TRBD1
j_gene: TRBJ2-3

CDR3nt: TGTGCCAGCAGCTTAGCCGTTACCAATCAGCCCCAGCATTTT
CDR3aa: CASSLAVTNQPQHF
abundance: .
v_gene: TRBV7-2
d_gene: .
j_gene: TRBJ1-5

CDR3nt: TGTGCCAGCAGCAAGGAGGCGGGGGGGCCAGATACGCAGTATTTT
CDR3aa: CASSKEAGGPDTQYF
abundance: few
v_gene: TRBV7-2
d_gene: TRBD2
j_gene: TRBJ2-3

CDR3nt: TGTGCCAGCAGCTTAAATTTCGCGGGGGGGGACAATGAGCAGTTCTTC
CDR3aa: CASSLNFAGGDNEQFF
abundance: many
v_gene: TRBV7-2
d_gene: TRBD2
j_gene: TRBJ2-1

CDR3nt: TGTGCCAGCAGCCGCGGACACCTAAAAGAGACCCAGTACTTC
CDR3aa: CASSRGHLKETQYF
abundance: few
v_gene: TRBV6-2/TRBV6-3
d_gene: .
j_gene: TRBJ2-5

CDR3nt: TGCAGTGCTAAGGGGGAAGTTCTATACAATGAGCAGTTCTTC
CDR3aa: CSAKGEVLYNEQFF
abundance: .
v_gene: TRBV20-1
d_gene: .
j_gene: TRBJ2-1

CDR3nt: TGCGCCAGTCACCGAGGGGGAGTGAACACTGAAGCTTTCTTT
CDR3aa: CASHRGGVNTEAFF
abundance: .
v_gene: TRBV5-1
d_gene: .
j_gene: TRBJ1-1

CDR3nt: TGCGCCAGCAGCCAAGACCGGACTAGCGGGGAGACCCAGTACTTC
CDR3aa: CASSQDRTSGETQYF
abundance: few
v_gene: TRBV4-3
d_gene: TRBD2
j_gene: TRBJ2-5

CDR3nt: TGTGCCACCCGAAGGGGGCTTGAATCCTACAATGAGCAGTTCTTC
CDR3aa: CATRRGLESYNEQFF
abundance: many
v_gene: TRBV12-3/TRBV12-4
d_gene: TRBD1
j_gene: TRBJ2-1

CDR3nt: TGTGCCAGCAGTTTATATGGGGGTAGCTATGGCTACACCTTC
CDR3aa: CASSLYGGSYGYTF
abundance: few
v_gene: TRBV12-3/TRBV12-4
d_gene: .
j_gene: TRBJ1-2

CDR3nt: TGTGCCACCAGCAGAGTGGCCAGGAACACAGATACGCAGTATTTT
CDR3aa: CATSRVARNTDTQYF
abundance: many
v_gene: TRBV15
d_gene: .
j_gene: TRBJ2-3

CDR3nt: TGTGCCAGCAGCCACAGGGGCTTGGATCAGCCCCAGCATTTT
CDR3aa: CASSHRGLDQPQHF
abundance: .
v_gene: TRBV5-5
d_gene: TRBD1
j_gene: TRBJ1-5

CDR3nt: TGCAGTGCCACTAGCGGTACGAACACCGGGGAGCTGTTTTTT
CDR3aa: CSATSGTNTGELFF
abundance: many
v_gene: TRBV20-1
d_gene: TRBD2
j_gene: TRBJ2-2

CDR3nt: TGTGCCAGCGGCCTCGGGGCCGGTGAGCAGTTCTTC
CDR3aa: CASGLGAGEQFF
abundance: .
v_gene: TRBV6-2/TRBV6-3
d_gene: .
j_gene: TRBJ2-1

CDR3nt: TGCAGTGCTCCCGGGGACCTTTATAGCAATCAGCCCCAGCATTTT
CDR3aa: CSAPGDLYSNQPQHF
abundance: few
v_gene: TRBV20-1
d_gene: .
j_gene: TRBJ1-5

CDR3nt: TGCGCCAGCAGCCAGGCGGGGGGCTACCCTGAAGCTTTCTTT
CDR3aa: CASSQAGGYPEAFF
abundance: .
v_gene: TRBV4-1
d_gene: .
j_gene: TRBJ1-1

CDR3nt: TGTGCCAGCAGTTCCCCCCCGCCAGATACGCAGTATTTT
CDR3aa: CASSSPPPDTQYF
abundance: many
v_gene: TRBV12-3/TRBV12-4
d_gene: .
j_gene: TRBJ2-3

CDR3nt: TGTGCCAGCAGTTTACGAGAGTTGGCGGGAAGCTCCTACGAGCAGTACTTC
CDR3aa: CASSLRELAGSSYEQYF
abundance: many
v_gene: TRBV12-3/TRBV12-4
d_gene: .
j_gene: TRBJ2-7

CDR3nt: TGCAGGCTAGCGAGGGGCACAGATACGCAGTATTTT
CDR3aa: CRLARGTDTQYF
abundance: many
v_gene: TRBV20-1
d_gene: .
j_gene: TRBJ2-3

CDR3nt: TGTGCCAGCAGTTTAGTAGCGGGAGGGGGGGGCCAAGAGACCCAGTACTTC
CDR3aa: CASSLVAGGGGQETQYF
abundance: many
v_gene: TRBV12-3/TRBV12-4
d_gene: TRBD2
j_gene: TRBJ2-5

CDR3nt: TGCGCCAGCTCGCCTATAGGACTCACAGATACGCAGTATTTT
CDR3aa: CASSPIGLTDTQYF
abundance: many
v_gene: TRBV5-1
d_gene: .
j_gene: TRBJ2-3

CDR3nt: TGCGCCAGCAGTGAAGCTCGGGCGGGGTACCAAGAGACCCAGTACTTC
CDR3aa: CASSEARAGYQETQYF
abundance: few
v_gene: TRBV10-1
d_gene: .
j_gene: TRBJ2-5

CDR3nt: TGTGCTAGTGGCCCCGGGCATAGCGAAGAGACCCAGTACTTC
CDR3aa: CASGPGHSEETQYF
abundance: few
v_gene: TRBV12-5
d_gene: .
j_gene: TRBJ2-5

CDR3nt: TGCGCCAGCAGTGAAAAGACTAGCGGGGCCTACAATGAGCAGTTCTTC
CDR3aa: CASSEKTSGAYNEQFF
abundance: .
v_gene: TRBV10-1
d_gene: TRBD2
j_gene: TRBJ2-1

CDR3nt: TGTGCCAGCACTGGAGGGACAGGGGCCACTGACGAGCAGTACTTC
CDR3aa: CASTGGTGATDEQYF
abundance: few
v_gene: TRBV7-6
d_gene: TRBD1
j_gene: TRBJ2-7

CDR3nt: TGCGCCAGCAGCCAAGATCGGGGACAGGCCTACGAGCAGTACTTC
CDR3aa: CASSQDRGQAYEQYF
abundance: few
v_gene: TRBV4-1
d_gene: TRBD1
j_gene: TRBJ2-7

CDR3nt: TGTGCCAGCAGCCAAGTAACTAGCGCGAGCACAGATACGCAGTATTTT
CDR3aa: CASSQVTSASTDTQYF
abundance: few
v_gene: TRBV3-1
d_gene: TRBD2
j_gene: TRBJ2-3

CDR3nt: TGCGCCAGCAGCATTGACCGGGGGAATCAGCCCCAGCATTTT
CDR3aa: CASSIDRGNQPQHF
abundance: many
v_gene: TRBV5-1
d_gene: .
j_gene: TRBJ1-5

CDR3nt: TGTGCCAGCAGCAAGGCAGGGGATATTCAGCCCCAGCATTTT
CDR3aa: CASSKAGDIQPQHF
abundance: .
v_gene: TRBV6-2/TRBV6-3
d_gene: .
j_gene: TRBJ1-5